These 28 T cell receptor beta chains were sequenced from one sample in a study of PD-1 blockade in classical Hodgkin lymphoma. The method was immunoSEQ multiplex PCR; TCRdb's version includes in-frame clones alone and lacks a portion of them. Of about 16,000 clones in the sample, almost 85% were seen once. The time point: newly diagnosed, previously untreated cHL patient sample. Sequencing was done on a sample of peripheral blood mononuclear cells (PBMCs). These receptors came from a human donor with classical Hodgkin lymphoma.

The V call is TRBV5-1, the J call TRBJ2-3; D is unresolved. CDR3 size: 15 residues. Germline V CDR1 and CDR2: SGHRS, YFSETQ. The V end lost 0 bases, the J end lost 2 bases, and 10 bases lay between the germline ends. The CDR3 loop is CASSLASGYTDTQYF. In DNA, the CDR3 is TGCGCCAGCAGCTTGGCGTCCGGGTACACAGATACGCAGTATTTT.

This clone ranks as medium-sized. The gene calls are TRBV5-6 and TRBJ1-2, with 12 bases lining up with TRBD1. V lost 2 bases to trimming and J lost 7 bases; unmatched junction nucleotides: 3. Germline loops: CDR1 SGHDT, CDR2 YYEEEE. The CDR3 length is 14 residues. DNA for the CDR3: TGTGCCAGCAGCTTACCGGGACAGGGGGCTGGCTACACCTTC. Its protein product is CASSLPGQGAGYTF.

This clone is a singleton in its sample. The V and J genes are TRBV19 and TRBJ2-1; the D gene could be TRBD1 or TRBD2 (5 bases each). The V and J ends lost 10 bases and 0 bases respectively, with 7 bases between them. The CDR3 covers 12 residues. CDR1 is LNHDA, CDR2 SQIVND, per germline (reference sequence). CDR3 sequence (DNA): TGTGCCACAGGGAGCTCCTACAATGAGCAGTTCTTC. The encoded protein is CATGSSYNEQFF.

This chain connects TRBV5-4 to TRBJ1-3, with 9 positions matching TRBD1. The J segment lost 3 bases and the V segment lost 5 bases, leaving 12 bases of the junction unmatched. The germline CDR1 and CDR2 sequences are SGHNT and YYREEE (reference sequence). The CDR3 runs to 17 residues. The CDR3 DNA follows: TGTGCCAGCAGTAGCCGTTGGACAGGGGAGTTTGGAAACACCATATATTTT. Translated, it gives CASSSRWTGEFGNTIYF.

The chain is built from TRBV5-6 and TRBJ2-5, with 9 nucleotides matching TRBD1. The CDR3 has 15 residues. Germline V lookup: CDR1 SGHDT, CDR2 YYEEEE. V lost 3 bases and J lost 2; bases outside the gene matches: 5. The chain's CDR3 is CASSWGDRGQETQYF. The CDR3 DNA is TGTGCCAGCAGCTGGGGAGACAGGGGGCAAGAGACCCAGTACTTC.

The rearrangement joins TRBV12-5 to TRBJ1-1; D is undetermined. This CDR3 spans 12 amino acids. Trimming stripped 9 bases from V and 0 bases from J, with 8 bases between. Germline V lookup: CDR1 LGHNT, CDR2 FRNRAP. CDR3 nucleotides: TGTGCTAGCAGAGGCATGAACACTGAAGCTTTCTTT. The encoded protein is CASRGMNTEAFF.

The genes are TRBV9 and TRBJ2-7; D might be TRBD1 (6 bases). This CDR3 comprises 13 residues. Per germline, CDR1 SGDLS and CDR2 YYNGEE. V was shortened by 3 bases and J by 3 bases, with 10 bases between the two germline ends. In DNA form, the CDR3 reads TGTGCCAGCAGCGCTACAGGGTACTACGAGCAGTACTTC. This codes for CASSATGYYEQYF.

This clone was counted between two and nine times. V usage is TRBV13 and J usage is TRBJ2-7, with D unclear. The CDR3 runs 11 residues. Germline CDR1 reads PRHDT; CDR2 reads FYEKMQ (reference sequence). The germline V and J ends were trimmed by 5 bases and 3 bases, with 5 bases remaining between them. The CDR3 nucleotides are TGTGCCAGCAGCCTTGGCTACGAGCAGTACTTC. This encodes CASSLGYEQYF.

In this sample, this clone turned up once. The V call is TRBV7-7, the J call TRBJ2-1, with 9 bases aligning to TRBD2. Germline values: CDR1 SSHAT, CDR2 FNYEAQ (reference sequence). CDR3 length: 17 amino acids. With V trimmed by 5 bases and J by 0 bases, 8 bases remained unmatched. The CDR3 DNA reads TGTGCCAGCAGCCCCCGCCTAGCGGGGAGCTCCTACAATGAGCAGTTCTTC. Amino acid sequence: CASSPRLAGSSYNEQFF. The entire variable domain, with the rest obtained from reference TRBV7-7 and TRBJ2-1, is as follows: GAGVSQSPRYKVTKRGQDVTLRCDPISSHATLYWYQQALGQGPEFLTYFNYEAQPDKSGLPSDRFSAERPEGSISTLTIQRTEQRDSAMYRCASSPRLAGSSYNEQFFGPGTRLTVL.

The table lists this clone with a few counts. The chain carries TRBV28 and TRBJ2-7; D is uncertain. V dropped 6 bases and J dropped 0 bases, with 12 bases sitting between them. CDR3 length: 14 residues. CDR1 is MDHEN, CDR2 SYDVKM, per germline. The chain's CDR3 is CASSFPWSSYEQYF. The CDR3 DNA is TGTGCCAGCAGCTTCCCTTGGAGCTCCTACGAGCAGTACTTC. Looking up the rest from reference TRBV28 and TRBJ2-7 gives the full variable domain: DVKVTQSSRYLVKRTGEKVFLECVQDMDHENMFWYRQDPGLGLRLIYFSYDVKMKEKGDIPEGYSVSREKKERFSLILESASTNQTSMYLCASSFPWSSYEQYFGPGTRLTVT.

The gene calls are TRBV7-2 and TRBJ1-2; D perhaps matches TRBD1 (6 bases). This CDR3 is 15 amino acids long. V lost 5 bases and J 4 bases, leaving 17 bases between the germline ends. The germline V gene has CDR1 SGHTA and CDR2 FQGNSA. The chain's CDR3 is CASSALPGQSYGYTF. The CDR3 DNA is TGTGCCAGCAGCGCCCTTCCTGGACAGAGCTATGGCTACACCTTC.

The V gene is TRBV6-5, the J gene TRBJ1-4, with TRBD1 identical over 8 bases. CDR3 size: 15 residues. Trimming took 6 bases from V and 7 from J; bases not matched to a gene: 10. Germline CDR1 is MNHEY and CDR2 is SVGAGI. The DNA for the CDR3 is TGTGCCAGCAGCTTCCAGGACAGGGCATTTGAAAAACTGTTTTTT. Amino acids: CASSFQDRAFEKLFF.

The chain's CDR3 is CASTPTPYSYEQYF. CDR3 nucleotides: TGCGCCAGCACCCCGACCCCGTACTCCTACGAGCAGTACTTC. The gene calls are TRBV4-1 and TRBJ2-7; D not certain. Germline V lookup: CDR1 MGHRA, CDR2 YSYEKL. V gave up 7 bases and J gave up 0 bases, with 13 bases separating them. The CDR3 is 14 amino acids.

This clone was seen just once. The CDR3 sequence is CASSLAAGSGNEKLFF. The CDR3 nucleotides read TGCGCCAGCAGCTTGGCCGCCGGATCGGGTAATGAAAAACTGTTTTTT. This chain uses TRBV5-1 with TRBJ1-4; D not certain. This CDR3 spans 16 amino acids. Trimming removed 0 bases at V and 4 bases at J, with 13 bases between. Germline CDR1 and CDR2: SGHRS and YFSETQ.

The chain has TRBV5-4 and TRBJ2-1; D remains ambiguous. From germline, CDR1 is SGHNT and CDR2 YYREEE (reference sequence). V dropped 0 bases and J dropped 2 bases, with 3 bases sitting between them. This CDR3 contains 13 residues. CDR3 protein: CASSLATYNEQFF. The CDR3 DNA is TGTGCCAGCAGCTTGGCGACCTACAATGAGCAGTTCTTC.

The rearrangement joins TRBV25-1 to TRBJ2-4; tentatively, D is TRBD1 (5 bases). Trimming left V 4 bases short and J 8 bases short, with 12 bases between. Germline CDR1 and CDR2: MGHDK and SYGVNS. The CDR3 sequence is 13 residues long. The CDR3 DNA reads TGTGCCAGCAGTGGCGCAGGGTCTCACATTCAGTACTTC. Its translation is CASSGAGSHIQYF.

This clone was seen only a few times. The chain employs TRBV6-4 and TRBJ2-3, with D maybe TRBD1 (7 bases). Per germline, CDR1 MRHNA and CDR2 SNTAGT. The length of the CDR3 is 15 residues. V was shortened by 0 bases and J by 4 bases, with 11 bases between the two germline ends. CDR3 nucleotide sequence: TGTGCCAGCAGTGACTCGGAGGGGGCGGCAGATACGCAGTATTTT. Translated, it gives CASSDSEGAADTQYF.

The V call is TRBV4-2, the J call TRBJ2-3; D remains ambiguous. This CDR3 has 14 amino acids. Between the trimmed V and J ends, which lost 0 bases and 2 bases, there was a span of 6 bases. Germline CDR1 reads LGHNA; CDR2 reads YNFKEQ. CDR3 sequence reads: CASSQDRTTDTQYF. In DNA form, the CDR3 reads TGTGCCAGCAGCCAAGATCGAACCACAGATACGCAGTATTTT.

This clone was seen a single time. The CDR3 DNA sequence: TGTGCCACTGCAGCGGGCTACGAGCAGTACTTC. Translated, it gives CATAAGYEQYF. The rearrangement links TRBV2 to TRBJ2-7; perhaps TRBD2 as D (6 bases). The CDR3 extends over 11 amino acids. V lost 10 bases, J lost 3 bases, and 10 bases lay in between. CDR1 is SNHLY and CDR2 is FYNNEI in the germline V gene.

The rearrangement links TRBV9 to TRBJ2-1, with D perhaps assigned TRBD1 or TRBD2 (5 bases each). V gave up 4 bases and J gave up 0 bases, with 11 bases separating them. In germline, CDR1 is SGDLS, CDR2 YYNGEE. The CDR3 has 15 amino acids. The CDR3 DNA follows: TGTGCCAGCAGCCCCCGAGGGGTCTCCTACAATGAGCAGTTCTTC. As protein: CASSPRGVSYNEQFF.

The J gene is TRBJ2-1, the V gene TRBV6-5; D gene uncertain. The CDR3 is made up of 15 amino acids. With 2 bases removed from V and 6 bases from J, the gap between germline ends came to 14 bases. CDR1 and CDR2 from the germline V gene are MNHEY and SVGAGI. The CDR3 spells CASSYRPLSGNEQFF. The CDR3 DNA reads TGTGCCAGCAGTTACCGGCCCCTTTCCGGCAATGAGCAGTTCTTC.

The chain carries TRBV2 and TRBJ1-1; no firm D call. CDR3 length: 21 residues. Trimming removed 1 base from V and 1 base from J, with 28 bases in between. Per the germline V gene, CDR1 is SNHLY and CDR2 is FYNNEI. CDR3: CASSEELARAHFLDSNTEAFF. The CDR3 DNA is TGTGCCAGCAGTGAAGAACTTGCAAGGGCCCATTTTTTGGATTCGAACACTGAAGCTTTCTTT.

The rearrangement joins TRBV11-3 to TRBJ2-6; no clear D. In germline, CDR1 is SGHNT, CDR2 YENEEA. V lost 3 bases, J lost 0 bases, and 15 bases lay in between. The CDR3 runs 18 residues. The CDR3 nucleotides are TGTGCCAGCAGCTTGGGTGGGCAGCTGAGCTCTGGGGCCAACGTCCTGACTTTC. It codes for CASSLGGQLSSGANVLTF.

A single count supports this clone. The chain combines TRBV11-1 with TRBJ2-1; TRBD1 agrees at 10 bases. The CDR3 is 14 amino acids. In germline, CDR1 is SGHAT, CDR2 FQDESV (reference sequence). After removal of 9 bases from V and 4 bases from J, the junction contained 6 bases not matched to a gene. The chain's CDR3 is CASKTGGEYNEQFF. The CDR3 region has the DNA TGTGCCAGTAAGACAGGGGGCGAGTACAATGAGCAGTTCTTC.

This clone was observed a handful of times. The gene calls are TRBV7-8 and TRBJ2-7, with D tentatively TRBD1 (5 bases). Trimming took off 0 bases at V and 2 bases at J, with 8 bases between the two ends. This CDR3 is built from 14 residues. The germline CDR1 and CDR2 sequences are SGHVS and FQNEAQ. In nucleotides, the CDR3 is TGTGCCAGCAGCTTAGCGGGGCGGCCCTACGAGCAGTACTTC. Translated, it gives CASSLAGRPYEQYF.

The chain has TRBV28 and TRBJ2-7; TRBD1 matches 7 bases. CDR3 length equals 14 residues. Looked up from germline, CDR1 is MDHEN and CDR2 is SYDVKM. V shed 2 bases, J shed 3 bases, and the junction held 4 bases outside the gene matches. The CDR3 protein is CASSLGYRGYEQYF. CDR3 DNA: TGTGCCAGCAGTTTAGGATACAGGGGCTACGAGCAGTACTTC.

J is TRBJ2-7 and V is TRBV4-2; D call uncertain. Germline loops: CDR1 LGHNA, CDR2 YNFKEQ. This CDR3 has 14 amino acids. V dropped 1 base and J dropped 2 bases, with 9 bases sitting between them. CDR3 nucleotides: TGTGCCAGCAGCCAAGGACCACCTCCCTACGAGCAGTACTTC. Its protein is CASSQGPPPYEQYF.

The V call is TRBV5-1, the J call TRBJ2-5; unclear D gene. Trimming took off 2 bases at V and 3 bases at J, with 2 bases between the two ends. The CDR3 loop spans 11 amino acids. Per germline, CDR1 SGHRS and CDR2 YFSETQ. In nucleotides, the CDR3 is TGCGCCAGCAGCTTTGAAGAGACCCAGTACTTC. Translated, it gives CASSFEETQYF.